These 21 T cell receptor beta chains were sequenced from one sample in a study of Ad26.COV2.S vaccination and SARS-CoV-2 variants (dated by TCRdb to the early 2020s). This specimen's treatment or condition label, per the study, means: approximately 18 received Ad26.COV2.S at low or high dose, single or two shots; several received placebo; per-sample allocation not given. Repertoires of vaccine and placebo recipients were sequenced from samples taken on day 63 after the first injection. Library preparation used the immunoSEQ multiplex PCR assay. Entries here come from immuneACCESS through TCRdb and include only in-frame sequences with V and J called. Some clones fail to appear in such tables; in the studies checked, an unresolved V gene covers under half of the shortfall, and the cause of the remainder is unknown. In all, the sample holds hundreds of thousands of clones, and around 89% of those were seen once. Clones ranked in the top ten supply roughly 1.5% of the sample.

Sequenced here: peripheral blood, sampled in a trial of Ad26.COV2.S vaccine versus placebo. The receptors were sampled from a person between 18 and 65 years old who received the Ad26.COV2.S COVID-19 vaccine or a placebo.

This chain links TRBV6-2 or TRBV6-3 with TRBJ2-7; a possible D gene is TRBD2 (5 bases). Trimming cost V 3 bases and J 6 bases, with 9 bases left between them. CDR3 length: 12 amino acids. Germline CDR1 MNHEY, CDR2 SVGEGT. The CDR3 protein is CASSYGSSEQYF. CDR3 DNA sequence: TGTGCCAGCAGTTATGGGAGTTCCGAGCAGTACTTC.

This clone was seen only once. The chain couples TRBV30 to TRBJ2-5; D may be TRBD1 (7 bases). Trimming stripped 4 bases from V and 4 bases from J, with 13 bases between. The CDR3 contains 13 residues. Germline-derived CDR1 and CDR2 are GTSNPN and SVGIG (reference sequence). CDR3 nucleotides: TGTGCCTGGAACAGGGGAGGTCGAGAGACCCAGTACTTC. Its protein product is CAWNRGGRETQYF.

In this sample, this clone turned up once. This chain uses TRBV9 with TRBJ1-6, with D unresolved. This CDR3 is built from 14 residues. From germline, CDR1 is SGDLS and CDR2 YYNGEE. V was shortened by 1 base and J by 5 bases, with 7 bases between the two germline ends. CDR3 region: CASSVSQDNSPLHF. DNA of the CDR3: TGTGCCAGCAGCGTAAGTCAGGATAATTCACCCCTCCACTTT.

The chain employs TRBV5-1 and TRBJ2-3; D is perhaps TRBD1 (5 bases). CDR1 and CDR2 (germline): SGHRS, YFSETQ. V gave up 0 bases and J gave up 3 bases, with 11 bases separating them. The CDR3 is 15 residues long. The CDR3 coding sequence is TGCGCCAGCAGCTTGGGGGGCGGAGAAACAGATACGCAGTATTTT. This sequence encodes CASSLGGGETDTQYF. Together with reference TRBV5-1 and TRBJ2-3, the CDR3 gives the full variable domain: KAGVTQTPRYLIKTRGQQVTLSCSPISGHRSVSWYQQTPGQGLQFLFEYFSETQRNKGNFPGRFSGRQFSNSRSEMNVSTLELGDSALYLCASSLGGGETDTQYFGPGTRLTVL.

This clone was counted once. The rearrangement joins TRBV14 to TRBJ2-3; possibly TRBD1 or TRBD2 for D (6 bases each). This CDR3 is 13 amino acids long. CDR1 and CDR2 (germline): SGHDN, FVKESK. Trimming removed 1 base at V and 11 bases at J, with 13 bases between. The CDR3 loop reads CASSQVGGGVQYF. The CDR3 DNA reads as TGTGCCAGCAGCCAAGTCGGAGGGGGTGTGCAGTATTTT.

This chain joins TRBV5-5 and TRBJ2-1; 9 bases line up with TRBD1. The CDR3 consists of 15 residues. The germline V gene has CDR1 SGHKS and CDR2 YYEKEE (reference sequence). The J segment lost 9 bases and the V segment lost 4 bases, leaving 11 bases of the junction unmatched. The DNA for the CDR3 is TGTGCCAGCAGCGTCGGACAGGGGACGTGGGCTGAGCAGTTCTTC. Protein product: CASSVGQGTWAEQFF.

The chain carries TRBV24-1 and TRBJ2-1, with D perhaps matching TRBD2 (6 bases). The CDR3 loop spans 13 amino acids. V lost 7 bases, J lost 9 bases, and 15 bases lay in between. Germline-derived CDR1 and CDR2 are KGHDR and SFDVKD. The CDR3 loop is CATSEAGTREQFF. The CDR3 DNA sequence: TGTGCCACCAGCGAGGCCGGGACTCGTGAGCAGTTCTTC.

CDR3 bases: TGCGCCAGCAGCCAGGACAGGGGGCGTGGGGCCAACGTCCTGACTTTC. Protein product: CASSQDRGRGANVLTF. The chain carries TRBV4-3 and TRBJ2-6, with 11 bases identical to TRBD1. This CDR3 spans 16 amino acids. The germline gives CDR1 LGHNA, CDR2 YSLEER. Germline trimming cut 3 bases from V and 3 bases from J; bases unmatched to any gene: 1.

This clone was detected a few times. V is TRBV6-2 or TRBV6-3 and J is TRBJ1-3; the D is unclear. Germline-derived CDR1 and CDR2 are MNHEY and SVGEGT. V dropped 1 base and J dropped 0 bases, with 7 bases sitting between them. The CDR3 has 15 residues. CDR3 nucleotide sequence: TGTGCCAGCAGTTACTTGGGGAGCTCTGGAAACACCATATATTTT. The encoded protein is CASSYLGSSGNTIYF.

This chain connects TRBV7-6 to TRBJ2-3; 7 positions match TRBD2. CDR3 length: 15 residues. Germline V lookup: CDR1 SGHVS, CDR2 FNYEAQ. Trimming removed 0 bases from V and 0 bases from J; junction bases left unmatched: 0. The CDR3 sequence: CASSLAGGSTDTQYF. The CDR3, as DNA: TGTGCCAGCAGCTTAGCGGGAGGGAGCACAGATACGCAGTATTTT. The variable domain in full, completed from reference TRBV7-6 and TRBJ2-3, reads GAGVSQSPRYKVTKRGQDVALRCDPISGHVSLYWYRQALGQGPEFLTYFNYEAQQDKSGLPNDRFSAERPEGSISTLTIQRTEQRDSAMYRCASSLAGGSTDTQYFGPGTRLTVL.

This clone was detected only once. V usage is TRBV4-3 and J usage is TRBJ1-2; 7 bases fit TRBD1. The CDR3 covers 16 residues. From germline, CDR1 is LGHNA and CDR2 YSLEER. Unmatched junction bases numbered 11, after V lost 0 bases and J lost 7 bases. The CDR3: CASSQDPQGVSTGYTF. CDR3 in DNA: TGCGCCAGCAGCCAAGATCCCCAGGGGGTCTCTACTGGCTACACCTTC.

The chain is built from TRBV11-2 and TRBJ2-2; 15 bases are a match to TRBD2. Unmatched junction bases numbered 3, after V lost 1 base and J lost 6 bases. Per germline, CDR1 SGHAT and CDR2 FQNNGV. The CDR3 sequence is 17 residues long. CDR3 loop: CASSLGGLAGGPGELFF. The CDR3 coding sequence is TGTGCCAGCAGCTTAGGAGGACTAGCGGGGGGGCCCGGGGAGCTGTTTTTT.

The chain employs TRBV18 and TRBJ2-3, with D perhaps being TRBD1 or TRBD2 (5 bases each). Trimming stripped 4 bases from V and 0 bases from J, with 11 bases between. Germline V gene sequence: CDR1 KGHSH, CDR2 LQKENI. The CDR3 loop spans 15 amino acids. CDR3 sequence: CASSRDLESTDTQYF. Here the CDR3 DNA reads TGTGCCAGCTCACGGGACCTTGAGAGCACAGATACGCAGTATTTT. The whole variable domain, remainder taken from reference TRBV18 and TRBJ2-3, is NAGVMQNPRHLVRRRGQEARLRCSPMKGHSHVYWYRQLPEEGLKFMVYLQKENIIDESGMPKERFSAEFPKEGPSILRIQQVVRGDSAAYFCASSRDLESTDTQYFGPGTRLTVL.

CDR3 amino acids: CASSPDRGSNQPQHF. CDR3 sequence (DNA): TGTGCCAGCTCACCGGACAGGGGTAGCAATCAGCCCCAGCATTTT. The chain carries TRBV18 and TRBJ1-5; 9 positions agree with TRBD1. Germline CDR1 KGHSH, CDR2 LQKENI. The CDR3 has 15 residues. Unmatched junction bases numbered 0, after V lost 3 bases and J lost 0 bases.

The genes are TRBV5-1 and TRBJ1-2; 7 bases agree with TRBD1. This CDR3 is built from 15 residues. V was pared by 1 base and J by 2 bases, with 5 bases of the junction left unmatched. The germline V gene encodes CDR1 SGHRS and CDR2 YFSETQ. CDR3 amino acids: CASSLTGTENYGYTF. CDR3 DNA sequence: TGCGCCAGCAGCTTGACCGGGACAGAAAACTATGGCTACACCTTC.

V and J are TRBV3-1 (or the pseudogene TRBV3-2) and TRBJ1-2; perhaps TRBD1 as D (6 bases). The CDR3 sequence is 15 residues long. Germline V gives CDR1 LGHDT, CDR2 YNNKEL (reference sequence). With 4 bases removed from V and 4 bases from J, the gap between germline ends came to 16 bases. The CDR3 sequence: CASSLDRNPLYGYTF. The CDR3 nucleotides read TGTGCCAGCAGCCTGGACAGAAATCCCCTCTATGGCTACACCTTC.

This rearrangement joins TRBV5-6 to TRBJ2-7, with TRBD1 matching 10 bases. In germline, CDR1 is SGHDT, CDR2 YYEEEE. The CDR3 covers 12 residues. The ends lost 7 bases at V and 2 bases at J; junction bases unmatched: 0. The CDR3, as DNA: TGTGCCAGCGGGACAGGGGCCTACGAGCAGTACTTC. Its protein product is CASGTGAYEQYF.

The V call is TRBV7-2, the J call TRBJ2-5, with 12 bases fitting TRBD2. The V segment lost 6 bases and the J segment 4 bases; nucleotides outside the gene matches: 6. The length of the CDR3 is 15 residues. The germline V gene encodes CDR1 SGHTA and CDR2 FQGNSA. The chain's CDR3 is CASSQTSGSGETQYF. The CDR3 DNA sequence: TGTGCCAGCAGTCAGACTAGCGGGAGCGGAGAGACCCAGTACTTC.

The chain has TRBV20-1 and TRBJ2-1; 8 bases fit TRBD2. The CDR3 is 14 residues long. CDR1 is DFQATT, CDR2 SNEGSKA, per germline (reference sequence). V dropped 3 bases and J dropped 4; count of bases not matched to a gene: 5. The CDR3 bases are TGCAGTGCTAGTCGACTAGCGATTTACAATGAGCAGTTCTTC. Its translation: CSASRLAIYNEQFF.

This sequence joins TRBV19 and TRBJ1-1; 8 nucleotides line up with TRBD1. V was clipped by 4 bases and J by 7 bases; unmatched bases: 5. CDR1 and CDR2 (germline): LNHDA, SQIVND (reference sequence). The CDR3 covers 13 residues. CDR3 in amino acids: CASSTTGDNEAFF. CDR3 DNA sequence: TGTGCCAGTAGTACGACAGGGGACAATGAAGCTTTCTTT.

As to this clone: Distinct nucleotide sequences in the sample also encode this CDR3. This chain joins TRBV5-4 and TRBJ2-7; TRBD1 agrees at 7 bases. There are 13 residues in the CDR3. Germline V lookup: CDR1 SGHNT, CDR2 YYREEE (reference sequence). Unmatched junction bases numbered 1, after V lost 2 bases and J lost 2 bases. The CDR3 nucleotides are TGTGCCAGCAGCTTACAGGGGCCCTACGAGCAGTACTTC. Amino acid sequence: CASSLQGPYEQYF.